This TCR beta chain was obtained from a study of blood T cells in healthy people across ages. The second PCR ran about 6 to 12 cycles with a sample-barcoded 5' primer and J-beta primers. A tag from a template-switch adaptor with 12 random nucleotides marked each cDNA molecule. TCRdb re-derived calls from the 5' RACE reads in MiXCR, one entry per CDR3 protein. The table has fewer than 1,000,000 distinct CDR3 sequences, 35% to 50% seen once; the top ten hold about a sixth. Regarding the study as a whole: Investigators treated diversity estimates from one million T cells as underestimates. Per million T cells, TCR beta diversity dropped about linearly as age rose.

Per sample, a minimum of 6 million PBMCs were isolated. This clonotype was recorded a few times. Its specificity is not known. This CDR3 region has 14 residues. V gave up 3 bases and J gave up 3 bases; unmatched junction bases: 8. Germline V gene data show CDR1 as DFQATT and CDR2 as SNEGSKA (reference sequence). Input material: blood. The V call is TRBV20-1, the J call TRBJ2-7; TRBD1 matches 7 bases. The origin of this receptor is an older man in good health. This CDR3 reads CSASKPGQIYEQYF. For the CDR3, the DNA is TGCAGTGCTAGCAAACCGGGACAGATCTACGAGCAGTACTTC.